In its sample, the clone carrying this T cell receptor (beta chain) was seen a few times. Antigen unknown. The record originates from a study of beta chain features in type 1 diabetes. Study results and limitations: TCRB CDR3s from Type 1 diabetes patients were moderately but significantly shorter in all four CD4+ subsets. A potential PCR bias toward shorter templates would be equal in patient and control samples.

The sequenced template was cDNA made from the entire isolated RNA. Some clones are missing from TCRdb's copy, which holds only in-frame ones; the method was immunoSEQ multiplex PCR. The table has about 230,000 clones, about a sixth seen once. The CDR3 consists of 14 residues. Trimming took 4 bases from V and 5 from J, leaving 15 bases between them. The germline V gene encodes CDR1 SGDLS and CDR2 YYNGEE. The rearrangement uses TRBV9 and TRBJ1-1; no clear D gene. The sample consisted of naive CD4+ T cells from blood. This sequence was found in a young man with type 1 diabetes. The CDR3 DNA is TGTGCCAGCAGCTTTACTGAAGCAGGAACTGAAGCTTTCTTT. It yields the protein CASSFTEAGTEAFF.